This TCR beta chain was obtained from a study of control samples from healthy donors and cancer patients. Between the trimmed V and J ends, which lost 1 base and 1 base, there was a span of 11 bases. CDR1 is KGHSH and CDR2 is LQKENI in the germline V gene. The CDR3 has 17 residues. Only in-frame clones appear in the TCRdb table, and some are missing; sequencing was by immunoSEQ multiplex PCR. Of about 47,000 clones detected, about four fifths appear once; the ten largest clones hold 9.5% to 13%. This receptor was taken from a man between 65 and 79 years old in good health. The J gene is TRBJ2-6, the V gene TRBV18; D gene uncertain. The sequenced material came from blood. The CDR3 DNA is TGTGCCAGCTCACCACGGCAGGTAGATTCTGGGGCCAACGTCCTGACTTTC. The encoded protein is CASSPRQVDSGANVLTF.